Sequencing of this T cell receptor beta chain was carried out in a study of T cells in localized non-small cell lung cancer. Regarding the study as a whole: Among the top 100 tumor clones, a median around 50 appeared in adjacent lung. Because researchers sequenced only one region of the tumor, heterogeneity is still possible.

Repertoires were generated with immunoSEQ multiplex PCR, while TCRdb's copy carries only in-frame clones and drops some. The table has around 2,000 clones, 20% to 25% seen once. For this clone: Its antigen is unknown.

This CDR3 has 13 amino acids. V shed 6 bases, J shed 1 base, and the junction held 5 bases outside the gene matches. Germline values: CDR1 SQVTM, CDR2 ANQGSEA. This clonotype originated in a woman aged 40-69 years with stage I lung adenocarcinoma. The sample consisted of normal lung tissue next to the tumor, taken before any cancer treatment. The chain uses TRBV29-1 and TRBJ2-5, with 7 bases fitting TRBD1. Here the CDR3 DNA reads TGCAGCGTAGGGGGACAGACCCAAGAGACCCAGTACTTC. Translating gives CSVGGQTQETQYF.